Listed below are T cell receptor beta chains from one sample, sequenced in a study of blood T cell repertoires in COVID-19. Clones were sequenced by immunoSEQ multiplex PCR, and TCRdb holds only the in-frame ones, with some missing. The sample contains around 300,000 clones, over 80% of which appear only once. The sample comprised peripheral blood. The receptors originated from a woman aged 45-60 years with active or convalescent COVID-19. Both conserved end residues are part of each CDR3. D genes are given only for firm matches. Clone size is stated in some rows and not others, as once, few, many or a class when expanded.

j_call clone_size v_call cdr3_length d_call cdr3_aa cdr3_nt
TRBJ2-5 - TRBV27 15 TRBD1 CASSLIGQGAETQYF TGTGCCAGCAGTCTCATCGGACAGGGTGCGGAGACCCAGTACTTC
TRBJ2-6 - TRBV6-1 18 - CASSGARVTSSGANVLTF TGTGCCAGCAGTGGCGCCAGGGTTACCAGCTCTGGGGCCAACGTCCTGACTTTC
TRBJ2-7 - TRBV6-5 14 - CASNNRETTREQYF TGTGCCAGCAATAACCGGGAGACCACTCGCGAGCAGTACTTC
TRBJ2-7 - TRBV28 16 - CASSLWGARNAYEQYF TGTGCCAGCAGTTTATGGGGGGCCCGAAACGCCTACGAGCAGTACTTC
TRBJ1-2 - TRBV28 13 - CASRQGVERGYTF TGTGCCAGCAGACAGGGAGTGGAAAGGGGCTACACCTTC
TRBJ1-1 once TRBV5-4 12 - CASSSPTTEAFF TGTGCCAGCAGCTCCCCTACGACTGAAGCTTTCTTT
TRBJ1-1 - TRBV5-1 16 TRBD1 CASSLGTGRLNTEAFF TGCGCCAGCAGCCTGGGGACAGGGAGGCTGAACACTGAAGCTTTCTTT
TRBJ1-2 - TRBV13 13 - CASSPRGGQGYTF TGTGCCAGCAGCCCCCGCGGGGGGCAGGGCTACACCTTC
TRBJ2-5 - TRBV18 14 TRBD2 CASSPLAGVETQYF TGTGCCAGCTCACCCCTAGCGGGAGTGGAGACCCAGTACTTC
TRBJ2-3 - TRBV9 18 - CASSVKRGSLPGTDTQYF TGTGCCAGCAGCGTAAAGCGCGGGTCCCTACCAGGCACAGATACGCAGTATTTT
TRBJ2-1 - TRBV5-1 15 - CASSWDIHFYNEQFF TGCGCCAGCAGCTGGGACATTCACTTCTACAATGAGCAGTTCTTC
TRBJ2-6 - TRBV30 16 - CAWTGDPPSGANVLTF TGTGCCTGGACAGGGGACCCCCCCTCTGGGGCCAACGTCCTGACTTTC
TRBJ2-7 - TRBV29-1 19 TRBD2 CSVEDPGTSGRNGGYEQYF TGCAGCGTTGAAGATCCAGGGACTAGCGGGAGGAACGGAGGCTACGAGCAGTACTTC
TRBJ1-2 many TRBV19 13 TRBD1 CASSRTGESGYTF TGTGCCAGTAGCAGGACAGGGGAGAGCGGCTACACCTTC
TRBJ1-2 - TRBV18 13 - CASSRFGDYGYTF TGTGCCAGCTCACGGTTCGGGGACTATGGCTACACCTTC
TRBJ1-3 - TRBV7-8 16 TRBD1 CASSFGQGAAGNTIYF TGTGCCAGCAGCTTTGGACAGGGGGCAGCTGGAAACACCATATATTTT
TRBJ2-1 - TRBV11-2 16 TRBD2 CASSSVAGGGADEQFF TGTGCCAGCAGCTCGGTAGCGGGAGGGGGGGCGGATGAGCAGTTCTTC
TRBJ1-6 - TRBV7-9 15 TRBD1 CASSKSGTGGSPLHF TGTGCCAGCAGCAAATCCGGGACAGGGGGTTCACCCCTCCACTTT
TRBJ2-1 - TRBV28 15 - CASSLDRRAYNEQFF TGTGCCAGCAGCCTGGACAGACGGGCCTACAATGAGCAGTTCTTC
TRBJ1-5 - TRBV4-1 17 - CASSQEVGGYSNQPQHF TGCGCCAGCAGCCAAGAAGTAGGAGGGTATAGCAATCAGCCCCAGCATTTT
TRBJ2-5 few TRBV2 15 TRBD1 CASTIPLGQAGTQYF TGTGCCAGCACAATACCCTTGGGACAGGCAGGGACCCAGTACTTC
TRBJ1-1 - TRBV6-5 14 - CASRGGGAGTEAFF TGTGCCAGCCGAGGGGGGGGCGCGGGCACTGAAGCTTTCTTT
TRBJ1-3 once TRBV3-1/TRBV3-2 16 - CASSRDVFSSGNTIYF TGTGCCAGCAGCCGAGACGTTTTTAGCTCTGGAAACACCATATATTTT
TRBJ1-6 - TRBV14 14 - CASSLDSWYSPLHF TGTGCCAGCAGCCTGGACAGTTGGTATTCACCCCTCCACTTT
TRBJ1-6 - TRBV19 14 - CASSMAGFDSPLHF TGTGCCAGTAGTATGGCGGGATTTGATTCACCCCTCCACTTT
TRBJ1-5 - TRBV18 18 TRBD1 CASSSQARTGTFNQPQHF TGTGCCAGCTCATCACAAGCTAGGACAGGGACCTTCAATCAGCCCCAGCATTTT
TRBJ2-7 few TRBV6-5 14 - CASSPRVPTYEQYF TGTGCCAGCAGTCCCCGGGTCCCAACCTACGAGCAGTACTTC
TRBJ2-5 - TRBV18 14 - CASSPFQTEETQYF TGTGCCAGCTCACCATTCCAGACAGAAGAGACCCAGTACTTC
TRBJ1-6 - TRBV27 17 TRBD1 CASSSARGQVYNSPLHF TGTGCCAGCAGTTCAGCTCGCGGACAGGTCTATAATTCACCCCTCCACTTT